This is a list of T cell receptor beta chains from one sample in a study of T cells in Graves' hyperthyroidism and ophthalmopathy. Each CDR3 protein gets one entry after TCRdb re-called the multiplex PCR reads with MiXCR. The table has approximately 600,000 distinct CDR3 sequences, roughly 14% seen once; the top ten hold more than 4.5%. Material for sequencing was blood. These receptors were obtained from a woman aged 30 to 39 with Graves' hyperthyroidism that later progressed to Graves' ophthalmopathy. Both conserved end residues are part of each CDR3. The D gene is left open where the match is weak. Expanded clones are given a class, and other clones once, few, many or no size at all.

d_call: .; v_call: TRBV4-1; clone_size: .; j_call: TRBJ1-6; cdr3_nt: TGCGCCAGCAGCCAAGTCGGAGACATTCTTAATTCACCCCTCCACTTT; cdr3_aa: CASSQVGDILNSPLHF
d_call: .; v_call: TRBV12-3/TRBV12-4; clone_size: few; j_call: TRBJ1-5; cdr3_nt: TGTGCCAGCAGTACAGGGCCCCTTTATAGCAATCAGCCCCAGCATTTT; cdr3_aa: CASSTGPLYSNQPQHF
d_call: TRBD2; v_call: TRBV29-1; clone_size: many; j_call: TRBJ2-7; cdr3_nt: TGCAGCGTTGAAGCCGGGACTAGAGGATTTAGAGGCGAGCAGTACTTC; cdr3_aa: CSVEAGTRGFRGEQYF
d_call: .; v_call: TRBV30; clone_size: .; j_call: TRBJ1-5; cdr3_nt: TGTGCCTGGAGCCCTGACACAAATCAGCCCCAGCATTTT; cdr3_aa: CAWSPDTNQPQHF
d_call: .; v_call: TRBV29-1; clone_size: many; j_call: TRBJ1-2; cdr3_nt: TGCAGCGTCCCCGACTCTGGAGCTAACTATGGCTACACCTTC; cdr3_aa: CSVPDSGANYGYTF
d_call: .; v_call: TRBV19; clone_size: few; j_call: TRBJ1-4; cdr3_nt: TGTGCCAGTAGAGGCTCGGCGGGGGGTGAAAAACTGTTTTTT; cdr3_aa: CASRGSAGGEKLFF
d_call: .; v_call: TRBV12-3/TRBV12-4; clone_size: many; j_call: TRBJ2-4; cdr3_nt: TGTGCCAGCAGTTTCGAGGCGGACATTCAGTACTTC; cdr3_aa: CASSFEADIQYF
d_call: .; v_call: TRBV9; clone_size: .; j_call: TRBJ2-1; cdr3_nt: TGTGCCAGCAGCGTAGGACTGGACAGCTACAATGAGCAGTTCTTC; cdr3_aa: CASSVGLDSYNEQFF
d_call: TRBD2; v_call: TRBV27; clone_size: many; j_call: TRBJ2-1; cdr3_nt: TGTGCCAGCATCCTCCGGACTAGCGTTCACAATGAGCAGTTCTTC; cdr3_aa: CASILRTSVHNEQFF
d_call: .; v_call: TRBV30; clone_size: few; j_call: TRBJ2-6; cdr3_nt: TGTGCCTGGTCCCTTGTACCTGGGGCCAACGTCCTGACTTTC; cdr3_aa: CAWSLVPGANVLTF
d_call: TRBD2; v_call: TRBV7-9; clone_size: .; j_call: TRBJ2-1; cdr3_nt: TGTGCCAGCAGCTTCATCAAGGGGACTAACAATGAGCAGTTCTTC; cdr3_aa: CASSFIKGTNNEQFF
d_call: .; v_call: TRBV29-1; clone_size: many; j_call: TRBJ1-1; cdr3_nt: TGCAGCGTACAAGGGAAAGCGAACACTGAAGCTTTCTTT; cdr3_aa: CSVQGKANTEAFF
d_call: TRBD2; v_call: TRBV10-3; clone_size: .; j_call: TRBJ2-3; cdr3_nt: TGTGCCATCAGGCGGGAGGGATCAGATACGCAGTATTTT; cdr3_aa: CAIRREGSDTQYF
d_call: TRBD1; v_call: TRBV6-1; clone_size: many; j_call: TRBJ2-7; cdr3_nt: TGTGCCAGCAGGAGGACAGGGACGAAACTGGATGAGCAGTACTTC; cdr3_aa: CASRRTGTKLDEQYF
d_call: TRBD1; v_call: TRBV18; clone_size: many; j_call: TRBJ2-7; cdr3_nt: TGTGCCAGCAGCCCGGACAGGTCCTACGAGCAGTACTTC; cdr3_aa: CASSPDRSYEQYF
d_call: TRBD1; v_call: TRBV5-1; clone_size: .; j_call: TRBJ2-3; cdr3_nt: TGCGCCAGCAGCTTGGGACAGGGTGATCAGCCCCAGTATTTT; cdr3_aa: CASSLGQGDQPQYF
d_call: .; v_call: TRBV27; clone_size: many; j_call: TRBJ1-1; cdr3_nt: TGTGCCAGCAGTTTAAAGGGGCTCCGATTCGGGAGCACTGAAGCTTTCTTT; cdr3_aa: CASSLKGLRFGSTEAFF
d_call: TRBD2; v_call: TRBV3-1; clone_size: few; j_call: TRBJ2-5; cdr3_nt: TGTGCCAGCAGCTATAAGTGGGAGGGCGGAGAGACCCAGTACTTC; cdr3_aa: CASSYKWEGGETQYF
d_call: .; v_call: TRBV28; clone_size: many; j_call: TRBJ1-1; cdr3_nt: TGTGCCAGCATGTTTGATTTTCTGGGGACTGAAGCTTTCTTT; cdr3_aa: CASMFDFLGTEAFF
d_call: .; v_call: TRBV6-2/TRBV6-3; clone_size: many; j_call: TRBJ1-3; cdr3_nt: TGTGCCAGCAGGAGACAGGCTCGGGATTCTGGAAACACCATATATTTT; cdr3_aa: CASRRQARDSGNTIYF
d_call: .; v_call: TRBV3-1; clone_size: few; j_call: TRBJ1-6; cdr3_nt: TGTGCCAGCAGCCAAGTAGCGGGGGGCGGTTCACCCCTCCACTTT; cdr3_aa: CASSQVAGGGSPLHF
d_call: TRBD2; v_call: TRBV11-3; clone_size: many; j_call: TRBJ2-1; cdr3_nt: TGTGCCAGCAGCTTAGAGACTAGCGGAAATTCCTACAATGAGCAGTTCTTC; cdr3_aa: CASSLETSGNSYNEQFF
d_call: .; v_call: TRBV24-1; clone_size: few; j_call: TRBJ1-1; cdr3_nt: TGTGTCCCACCGAATCACAGGGCTAACACTGAAGCTTTCTTT; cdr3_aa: CVPPNHRANTEAFF
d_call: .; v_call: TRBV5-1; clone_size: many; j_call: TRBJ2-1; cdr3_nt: TGCGCCAGCAGCTTGCCGAAAGTAGCATCTGAGCAGTTCTTC; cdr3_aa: CASSLPKVASEQFF
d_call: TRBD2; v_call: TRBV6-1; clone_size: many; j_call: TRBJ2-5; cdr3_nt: TGTGCCAGCAGGTTAGCGGGAGAAGAGACCCAGTACTTC; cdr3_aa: CASRLAGEETQYF
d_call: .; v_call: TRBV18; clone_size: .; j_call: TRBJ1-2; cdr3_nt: TGTGCCAGCTCACCCGCCGGACGCTATGGCTACACCTTC; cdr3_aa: CASSPAGRYGYTF
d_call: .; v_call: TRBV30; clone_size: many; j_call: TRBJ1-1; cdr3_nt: TGTGCCTGGAGTGTAGACAGGAAAGGTGAAGCTTTCTTT; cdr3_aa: CAWSVDRKGEAFF
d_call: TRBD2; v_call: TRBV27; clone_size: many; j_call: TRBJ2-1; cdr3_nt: TGTGCCAGCAGTTTACCCCGGGGGGGGGTGAACAATGAGCAGTTCTTC; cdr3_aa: CASSLPRGGVNNEQFF
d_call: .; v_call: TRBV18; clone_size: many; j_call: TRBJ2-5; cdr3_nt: TGTGCCAGCTCACCAGGGGGAGGACCCAGAGAGACCCAGTACTTC; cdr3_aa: CASSPGGGPRETQYF
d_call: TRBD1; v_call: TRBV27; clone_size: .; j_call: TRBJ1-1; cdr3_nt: TGTGCCATCAGTTTGACAGGGTATACTGAAGCTTTCTTT; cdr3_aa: CAISLTGYTEAFF
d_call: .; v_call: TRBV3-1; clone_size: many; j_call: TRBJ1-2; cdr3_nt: TGTGCCAGCAGCCAAGGGGCTTGGCAGAACTATGGCTACACCTTC; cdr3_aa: CASSQGAWQNYGYTF
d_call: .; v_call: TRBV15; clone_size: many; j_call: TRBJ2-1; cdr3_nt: TGTGCCACCAGCAGAGATTTTAATGAGCAGTTCTTC; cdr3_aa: CATSRDFNEQFF
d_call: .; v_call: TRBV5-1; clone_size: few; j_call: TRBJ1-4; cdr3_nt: TGCGCCAGCCAAATCGACGGACACAATGAAAAACTGTTTTTT; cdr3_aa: CASQIDGHNEKLFF
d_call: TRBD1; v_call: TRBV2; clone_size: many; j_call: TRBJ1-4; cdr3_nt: TGTGCCAGCAGAGTGGGGACAGGGGACGAAAAACTGTTTTTT; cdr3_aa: CASRVGTGDEKLFF
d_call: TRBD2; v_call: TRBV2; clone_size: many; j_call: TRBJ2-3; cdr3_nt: TGTGCCAGCAGGGGGGGACTAGCGGGAATCACAGATACGCAGTATTTT; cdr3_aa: CASRGGLAGITDTQYF
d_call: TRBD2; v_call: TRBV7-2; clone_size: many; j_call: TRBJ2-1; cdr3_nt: TGTGCCAGCAGCTTAAGCGGGAGGGACTCCTACAATGAGCAGTTCTTC; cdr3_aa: CASSLSGRDSYNEQFF
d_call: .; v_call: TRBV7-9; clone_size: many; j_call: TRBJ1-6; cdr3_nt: TGTGCCAGCAGTACAGGGCTTGATTCACCCCTCCACTTT; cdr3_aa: CASSTGLDSPLHF
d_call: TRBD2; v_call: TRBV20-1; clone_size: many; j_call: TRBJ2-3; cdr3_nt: TGCAGTGCTAGACTAGCGGGAAGCACAGATACGCAGTATTTT; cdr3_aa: CSARLAGSTDTQYF
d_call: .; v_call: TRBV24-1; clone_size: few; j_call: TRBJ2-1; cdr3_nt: TGTGCCACCGGTCCACCCTCCCCGACCCCGGGAAGCTCCTACAATGAGCAGTTCTTC; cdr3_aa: CATGPPSPTPGSSYNEQFF
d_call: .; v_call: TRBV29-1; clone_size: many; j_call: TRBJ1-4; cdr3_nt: TGCAGCGTTGTAGCCCCAACTAATGAAAAACTGTTTTTT; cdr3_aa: CSVVAPTNEKLFF
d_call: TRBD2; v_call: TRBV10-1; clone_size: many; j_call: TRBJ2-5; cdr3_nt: TGCGCCCACGGGACTAGGGAAATAGAGACCCAGTACTTC; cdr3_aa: CAHGTREIETQYF
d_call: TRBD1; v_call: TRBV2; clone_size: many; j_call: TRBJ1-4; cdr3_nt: TGCTCTGCTCGGGGACAGGGGGCAACTAATGAAAAACTGTTTTTT; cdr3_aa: CSARGQGATNEKLFF
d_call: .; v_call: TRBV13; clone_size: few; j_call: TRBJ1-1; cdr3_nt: TGTGCCAGCAGCTTCTCCGGACAGGAAGCTTTCTTT; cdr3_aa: CASSFSGQEAFF
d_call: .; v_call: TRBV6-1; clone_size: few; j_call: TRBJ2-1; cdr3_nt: TGTGCCAGCAGTGATGTAGCGGCCTCCATCGAGCAGTTCTTC; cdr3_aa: CASSDVAASIEQFF
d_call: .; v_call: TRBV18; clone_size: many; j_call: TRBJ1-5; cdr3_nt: TGTGCCAGCTCGGGGAGTTATAGCAATCAGCCCCAGCATTTT; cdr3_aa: CASSGSYSNQPQHF